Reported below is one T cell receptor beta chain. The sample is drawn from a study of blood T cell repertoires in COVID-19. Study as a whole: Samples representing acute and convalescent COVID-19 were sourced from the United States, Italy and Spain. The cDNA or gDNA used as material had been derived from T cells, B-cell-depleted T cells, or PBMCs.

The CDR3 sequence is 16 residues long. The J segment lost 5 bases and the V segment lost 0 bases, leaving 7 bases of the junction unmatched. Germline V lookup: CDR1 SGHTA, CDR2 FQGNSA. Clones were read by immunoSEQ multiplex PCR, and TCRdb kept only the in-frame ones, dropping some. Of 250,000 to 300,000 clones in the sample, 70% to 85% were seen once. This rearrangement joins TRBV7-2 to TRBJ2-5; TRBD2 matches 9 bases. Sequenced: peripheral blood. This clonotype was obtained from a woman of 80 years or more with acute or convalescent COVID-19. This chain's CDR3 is CASSLAASGVGETQYF. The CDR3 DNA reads TGTGCCAGCAGCTTAGCGGCTAGCGGGGTGGGGGAGACCCAGTACTTC.